Listed here is a single T cell receptor (beta chain). What it binds is not known. This record comes from a study of cytomegalovirus exposure and HLA in healthy donors. Both 60 Vbeta primers and 13 Jbeta primers went into the PCR. Per the authors' pipeline: In a later analysis, of about 80 million unique beta chains, 9 million to 11 million appeared in at least two donors. The protocol was immunoSEQ multiplex PCR, while the TCRdb copy is restricted to in-frame clones and leaves out a portion. V and J calls plus clone size are reproduced from that table; the DNA served to infer D and trimming. The table lists 150,000 to 200,000 clones, over 80% of them singletons. Study-wide results and caveats: In vitro confirmation showed a few CMV-associated chains to be CMV antigen specific.

This CDR3 comprises 14 residues. Germline assignment: CDR1 MGHRA and CDR2 YSYEKL. Trimming took 1 base from V and 2 from J, leaving 9 bases between them. The chain is built from TRBV4-1 and TRBJ2-7; TRBD1 is a possible D gene (5 bases). The TCR was taken from a human donor in good health. Sequencing used PBMCs. For the CDR3, the DNA is TGCGCCAGCAGCCAAGGACAGAACCCCTACGAGCAGTACTTC. The encoded protein is CASSQGQNPYEQYF.